The T cell receptor (beta chain) described here comes from a study of OX40 agonist ivuxolimab in advanced cancers. Study details: Patients were given ivuxolimab, an antibody that agonizes OX40 (CD134). Patients in dose escalation had liver, melanoma, kidney or head and neck cancers. Patients achieving partial responses numbered three: one hepatocellular carcinoma case and two cutaneous melanoma cases.

The germline V and J ends were trimmed by 6 bases and 11 bases, with 15 bases remaining between them. The CDR3 has 12 amino acids. Germline CDR1 and CDR2: MNHNY and SVGAGI (reference sequence). Study observations and caveats: There was clonal expansion of CD4+ and CD8+ blood T cells by week 6 at 0.1 to 3.0 mg/kg.

This table comes from immunoSEQ multiplex PCR, and its TCRdb copy is limited to in-frame clones, with some not included. The data show roughly 80,000 clones, 80% to 90% seen once. In the case of this clone: What it binds is not known.

The sequencing here drew on CD4+ or CD8+ T cells sorted from blood, taken in a trial of the OX40 agonist ivuxolimab. This chain connects TRBV6-6 to TRBJ2-3, with unresolved D. The receptor was isolated from an adult with an advanced solid tumor such as melanoma, head and neck, liver or kidney cancer. The CDR3 bases are TGTGCCAGCAGCCAGACTCCGTTAAGGCAGTATTTT. Its protein product is CASSQTPLRQYF.